These 7 T cell receptor beta chains originate from one sample sequenced in a study of beta chain features in type 1 diabetes. Sequencing targeted expressed TCRB transcripts, as all isolated RNA had been reverse transcribed. TCRdb's table, derived via immunoSEQ multiplex PCR, lists solely in-frame clones and lacks some. The table lists 200,000 to 250,000 clones, about 63% of them singletons. Material for sequencing was naive CD4+ T cells from blood. The receptors here all came from a man aged 25 to 40 in good health.

The V call is TRBV25-1, the J call TRBJ2-3; perhaps TRBD2 as D (6 bases). Germline V gene lookup returns CDR1 MGHDK and CDR2 SYGVNS. The length of the CDR3 is 13 residues. Trimming cost V 4 bases and J 4 bases, with 9 bases left between them. In nucleotides, the CDR3 is TGTGCCAGCAGTGCCCGACTAGCAGATACGCAGTATTTT. This sequence encodes CASSARLADTQYF.

This clone was counted a single time. Relative to the germline gene, one junction end is altered; a read error may explain this. V and J are TRBV2 and TRBJ2-1; 7 bases map to TRBD2. Germline loops: CDR1 SNHLY, CDR2 FYNNEI. The CDR3 is 11 amino acids. The CDR3 is CASSEGTRRVF. In nucleotides, the CDR3 is TGTGCCAGCAGTGAAGGGACTAGACGGGTCTTC.

The V and J genes are TRBV29-1 and TRBJ1-2; D remains unclear. This CDR3 contains 12 residues. V lost 6 bases, J lost 8 bases, and 16 bases lay in between. CDR1 is SQVTM and CDR2 is ANQGSEA in the germline V gene. CDR3 sequence reads: CSVRDFTRGYTF. CDR3 bases: TGCAGCGTCCGCGACTTTACCCGGGGCTACACCTTC.

Points on this clone: The sample has other DNA sequences that encode this CDR3 too. The V call is TRBV30, the J call TRBJ2-2; D gene unclear. CDR3 length: 12 residues. Trimming left V 2 bases short and J 6 bases short, with 7 bases between. Looked up from germline, CDR1 is GTSNPN and CDR2 is SVGIG (reference sequence). CDR3 DNA sequence: TGTGCCTGGAGTCCCGGGTCCGGGGAGCTGTTTTTT. Amino acid sequence: CAWSPGSGELFF.

This chain connects TRBV29-1 to TRBJ2-5; TRBD1 agrees at 10 bases. Per germline, CDR1 SQVTM and CDR2 ANQGSEA. V was clipped by 1 base and J by 5 bases; unmatched bases: 13. The CDR3 runs to 17 residues. CDR3 sequence reads: CSVEVVRPGQGTETQYF. The CDR3 bases are TGCAGCGTTGAAGTTGTTCGTCCGGGACAGGGGACCGAGACCCAGTACTTC.

The chain recombines TRBV5-1 with TRBJ2-1, with 7 bases that match TRBD1. Germline trimming cut 3 bases from V and 0 bases from J; bases unmatched to any gene: 3. This CDR3 is built from 15 residues. The germline gives CDR1 SGHRS, CDR2 YFSETQ. CDR3 DNA: TGCGCCAGCAGCTACAGGGGTCCCTCCTACAATGAGCAGTTCTTC. This codes for CASSYRGPSYNEQFF. Using reference TRBV5-1 and TRBJ2-1 for the parts outside the CDR3, the full variable domain is KAGVTQTPRYLIKTRGQQVTLSCSPISGHRSVSWYQQTPGQGLQFLFEYFSETQRNKGNFPGRFSGRQFSNSRSEMNVSTLELGDSALYLCASSYRGPSYNEQFFGPGTRLTVL.

The chain combines TRBV4-3 with TRBJ1-2; 8 nucleotides align to TRBD1. From germline, CDR1 is LGHNA and CDR2 YSLEER. The CDR3 sequence is 15 residues long. J lost 4 bases, V lost 4 bases, and 8 bases had no gene match. Written as DNA, the CDR3 is TGCGCCAGCAGCCGAACCACCGGGACAGGCTATGGCTACACCTTC. Its protein product is CASSRTTGTGYGYTF.